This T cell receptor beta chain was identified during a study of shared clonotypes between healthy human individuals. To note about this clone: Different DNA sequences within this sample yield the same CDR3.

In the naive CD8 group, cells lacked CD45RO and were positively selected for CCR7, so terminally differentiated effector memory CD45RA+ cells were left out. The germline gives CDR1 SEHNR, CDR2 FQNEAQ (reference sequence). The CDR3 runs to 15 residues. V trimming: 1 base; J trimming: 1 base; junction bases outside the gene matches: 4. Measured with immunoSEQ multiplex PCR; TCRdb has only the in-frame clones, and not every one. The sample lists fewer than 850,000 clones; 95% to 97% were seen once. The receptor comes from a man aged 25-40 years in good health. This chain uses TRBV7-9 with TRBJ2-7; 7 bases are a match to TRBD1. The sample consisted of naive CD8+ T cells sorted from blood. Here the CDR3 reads CASSLVGGSSYEQYF. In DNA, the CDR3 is TGTGCCAGCAGCTTAGTAGGGGGCAGTTCCTACGAGCAGTACTTC.